A single sample gave rise to the 30 T cell receptor beta chains below, sequenced in a study of blood T cell repertoires in COVID-19. Sequenced by immunoSEQ multiplex PCR; TCRdb stores in-frame clones only, minus some. This table holds over 110,000 clones, roughly 76% found once. Sequenced input: peripheral blood. Receptors originate from a man older than 75 with acute or convalescent COVID-19.

The chain carries TRBV30 and TRBJ2-1; D is perhaps TRBD1 (5 bases). Germline V CDR1 and CDR2: GTSNPN, SVGIG (reference sequence). There are 13 residues in the CDR3. Between the trimmed V and J ends, which lost 0 bases and 4 bases, there was a span of 7 bases. In nucleotides, the CDR3 is TGTGCCTGGAGTGTGGGGCTTTACAATGAGCAGTTCTTC. Amino acid sequence: CAWSVGLYNEQFF. The variable domain in full, completed from reference TRBV30 and TRBJ2-1, reads SQTIHQWPATLVQPVGSPLSLECTVEGTSNPNLYWYRQAAGRGLQLLFYSVGIGQISSEVPQNLSASRPQDRQFILSSKKLLLSDSGFYLCAWSVGLYNEQFFGPGTRLTVL.

In this sample, this clone turned up once. The rearrangement uses TRBV27 and TRBJ2-5; D perhaps matches TRBD2 (6 bases). This CDR3 spans 17 amino acids. Per germline, CDR1 MNHEY and CDR2 SMNVEV (reference sequence). V lost 3 bases and J 0 bases, leaving 17 bases between the germline ends. CDR3 amino acids: CASSFRLGGGYQETQYF. The CDR3 coding sequence is TGTGCCAGCAGTTTCAGGCTAGGTGGGGGGTACCAAGAGACCCAGTACTTC.

The chain links TRBV4-1 to TRBJ2-7; 7 bases match TRBD1. The CDR3 runs 17 residues. Germline values: CDR1 MGHRA, CDR2 YSYEKL. Germline trimming cut 0 bases from V and 3 bases from J; bases unmatched to any gene: 11. This CDR3 is CASSQDPAGRGFYEQYF. The CDR3 coding sequence is TGCGCCAGCAGCCAAGATCCGGCGGGCAGGGGGTTCTACGAGCAGTACTTC.

This clone has a handful of counts. V and J are TRBV3-1 (or the pseudogene TRBV3-2) and TRBJ2-7; possible D gene TRBD1, 6 bases. V was trimmed by 1 base and J by 12 bases, leaving 16 bases between them. In germline, CDR1 is LGHDT, CDR2 YNNKEL (reference sequence). CDR3 size: 13 residues. DNA of the CDR3: TGTGCCAGCAGCCAAGCACAGGGTTGGGTGCGGTACTTC. It translates to CASSQAQGWVRYF.

This chain links TRBV7-3 with TRBJ1-6; 10 nucleotides line up with TRBD1. Germline V lookup: CDR1 SGHTA, CDR2 FQGTGA. This CDR3 is built from 17 residues. J was trimmed by 10 bases and V by 5 bases; bases with no gene match: 14. The CDR3 is CASSARQGARPRSPLHF. The CDR3 DNA reads TGTGCCAGCAGCGCCCGACAGGGGGCAAGACCTAGATCACCCCTCCACTTT. Supplemented by reference TRBV7-3 and TRBJ1-6, the full variable domain reads GAGVSQTPSNKVTEKGKYVELRCDPISGHTALYWYRQSLGQGPEFLIYFQGTGAADDSGLPNDRFFAVRPEGSVSTLKIQRTERGDSAVYLCASSARQGARPRSPLHFGNGTRLTVT.

This clone occurred once. The chain couples TRBV7-2 to TRBJ1-2, with D tentatively TRBD1 (6 bases). Trimming removed 6 bases from V and 6 bases from J, with 17 bases in between. Germline V gene lookup returns CDR1 SGHTA and CDR2 FQGNSA. The CDR3 loop spans 14 amino acids. CDR3 DNA: TGTGCCAGCAGGACACAGGGTTGGAAGGATGGCTACACCTTC. It translates to CASRTQGWKDGYTF.

The gene calls are TRBV30 and TRBJ2-7; D remains ambiguous. Germline V gene data show CDR1 as GTSNPN and CDR2 as SVGIG (reference sequence). V gave up 0 bases and J gave up 5 bases, with 14 bases separating them. This CDR3 spans 14 amino acids. CDR3 sequence reads: CAWSVLLRSDEQYF. CDR3 sequence (DNA): TGTGCCTGGAGTGTATTACTTCGGAGTGACGAGCAGTACTTC.

This clone was detected only once. This rearrangement joins TRBV7-9 to TRBJ1-4; no reliable D call. The CDR3 spans 14 residues. V dropped 4 bases and J dropped 8 bases, with 14 bases sitting between them. Germline V lookup: CDR1 SEHNR, CDR2 FQNEAQ (reference sequence). CDR3 DNA sequence: TGTGCCAGCAGCTCTTGGAGCCACCAGGAAAAACTGTTTTTT. Its protein is CASSSWSHQEKLFF. The full variable domain, its missing parts supplied by reference TRBV7-9 and TRBJ1-4, is DTGVSQNPRHKITKRGQNVTFRCDPISEHNRLYWYRQTLGQGPEFLTYFQNEAQLEKSRLLSDRFSAERPKGSFSTLEIQRTEQGDSAMYLCASSSWSHQEKLFFGSGTQLSVL.

The chain combines TRBV2 with TRBJ2-7, with D perhaps TRBD1 (6 bases). Germline V gene data show CDR1 as SNHLY and CDR2 as FYNNEI. The CDR3 runs to 13 residues. The V end lost 3 bases, the J end lost 5 bases, and 11 bases lay between the germline ends. CDR3 sequence: CASSDGRGHEQYF. For the CDR3, the DNA is TGTGCCAGCAGTGATGGCAGGGGCCACGAGCAGTACTTC. Full variable domain (rest looked up from reference TRBV2 and TRBJ2-7): EPEVTQTPSHQVTQMGQEVILRCVPISNHLYFYWYRQILGQKVEFLVSFYNNEISEKSEIFDDQFSVERPDGSNFTLKIRSTKLEDSAMYFCASSDGRGHEQYFGPGTRLTVT.

There are a few counts of this clone. V usage is TRBV10-3 and J usage is TRBJ1-5, with D uncertain. The CDR3 totals 14 residues. In germline, CDR1 is ENHRY, CDR2 SYGVKD. V was pared by 0 bases and J by 6 bases, with 9 bases between. The CDR3 nucleotides are TGTGCCATCAGTGAGTCTTTAGGGAGTCAGCCCCAGCATTTT. Its translation is CAISESLGSQPQHF.

The CDR3 loop is CATSRGQGMRNIQYF. In nucleotides, the CDR3 is TGTGCCACCAGCAGAGGACAGGGCATGCGGAACATTCAGTACTTC. This chain uses TRBV15 with TRBJ2-4; 7 nucleotides line up with TRBD1. The V and J ends lost 1 base and 7 bases, in that order; junction bases with no gene match: 7. This CDR3 contains 15 residues. CDR1 and CDR2 from the germline V gene are LNHNV and YYDKDF (reference sequence).

The chain has TRBV18 and TRBJ2-5, with 7 bases that match TRBD1. V gave up 4 bases and J gave up 5 bases; unmatched junction bases: 7. Germline V gene lookup returns CDR1 KGHSH and CDR2 LQKENI. The CDR3 is 14 residues long. The CDR3 nucleotides are TGTGCCAGCTCACGGAGGACAGGTCAGGAGACCCAGTACTTC. This encodes CASSRRTGQETQYF.

There are a few counts of this clone. This chain uses TRBV28 with TRBJ2-7; 9 nucleotides align to TRBD2. There are 13 residues in the CDR3. After removal of 6 bases from V and 2 bases from J, the junction contained 2 bases not matched to a gene. Germline CDR1 reads MDHEN; CDR2 reads SYDVKM. The CDR3 protein is CASRTSGAYEQYF. DNA of the CDR3: TGTGCCAGCAGGACTAGCGGAGCCTACGAGCAGTACTTC.

V and J are TRBV3-1 (or the pseudogene TRBV3-2) and TRBJ2-2, with D possibly matching TRBD1 (7 bases). Germline V lookup: CDR1 LGHDT, CDR2 YNNKEL (reference sequence). The CDR3 runs 14 residues. Between the trimmed V and J ends, which lost 5 bases and 4 bases, there was a span of 11 bases. In nucleotides, the CDR3 is TGTGCCAGCAGCAGCAGGGGGGTCACCGGGGAGCTGTTTTTT. The encoded protein is CASSSRGVTGELFF.

Only one count was recorded for this clone. The chain couples TRBV5-1 to TRBJ2-2, with 10 bases that match TRBD2. The ends lost 6 bases at V and 5 bases at J; junction bases unmatched: 4. CDR1 is SGHRS, CDR2 YFSETQ, per germline. The CDR3 totals 14 residues. CDR3 sequence reads: CASNSGGPTGELFF. The CDR3, as DNA: TGCGCCAGCAATAGCGGGGGGCCTACCGGGGAGCTGTTTTTT.

This chain joins TRBV10-3 and TRBJ1-1, with D perhaps matching TRBD1 (5 bases). This CDR3 is 13 amino acids long. Per the germline V gene, CDR1 is ENHRY and CDR2 is SYGVKD. V was cut by 10 bases and J by 13 bases, with 25 bases left in between. CDR3 amino acids: CATKSDTGPGGFF. The CDR3 nucleotides read TGTGCCACCAAATCGGACACGGGGCCCGGGGGTTTCTTT.

V is TRBV9 and J is TRBJ1-1; D perhaps matches TRBD1 (5 bases). The CDR3 sequence is 13 residues long. Germline loops: CDR1 SGDLS, CDR2 YYNGEE. With 1 base removed from V and 8 bases from J, the gap between germline ends came to 12 bases. In DNA form, the CDR3 reads TGTGCCAGCAGCGTAAACCCCGGACAAGAAGCTTTCTTT. Protein product: CASSVNPGQEAFF.

CDR3 nucleotide sequence: TGCGCCAGCAGTCAATCGGACGGGACAGGCTCTGGAAACACCATATATTTT. Amino acids: CASSQSDGTGSGNTIYF. This chain joins TRBV23-1 and TRBJ1-3, with TRBD1 identical over 8 bases. TRBV23-1 is labeled an ORF, and its function is uncertain. V trimming: 0 bases; J trimming: 0 bases; junction bases outside the gene matches: 4. CDR3 length: 17 residues.

This clone was seen a single time. The rearrangement uses TRBV2 and TRBJ2-2; D is unresolved. V was trimmed by 7 bases and J by 2 bases, leaving 11 bases between them. The CDR3 is 14 amino acids. CDR1 is SNHLY, CDR2 FYNNEI, per germline. CDR3: CASIRGQNTGELFF. The CDR3 coding sequence is TGTGCCAGCATTCGTGGCCAAAACACCGGGGAGCTGTTTTTT.

CDR3 in DNA: TGCGCCAGCAGCGACGCCCAGGGGACAGGGTCCTACGAGCAGTACTTC. This sequence encodes CASSDAQGTGSYEQYF. This chain links TRBV5-1 with TRBJ2-7; 9 bases line up with TRBD1. From germline, CDR1 is SGHRS and CDR2 YFSETQ. The length of the CDR3 is 16 residues. V shed 4 bases and J 1 base; nucleotides not matched to a gene: 9. Supplemented by reference TRBV5-1 and TRBJ2-7, the full variable domain reads KAGVTQTPRYLIKTRGQQVTLSCSPISGHRSVSWYQQTPGQGLQFLFEYFSETQRNKGNFPGRFSGRQFSNSRSEMNVSTLELGDSALYLCASSDAQGTGSYEQYFGPGTRLTVT.

The chain employs TRBV5-6 and TRBJ1-5; D perhaps matches TRBD1 (6 bases). The CDR3 is 18 residues long. Germline loops: CDR1 SGHDT, CDR2 YYEEEE. V lost 4 bases and J lost 2, with 22 bases in between. In nucleotides, the CDR3 is TGTGCCAGCAGCCTAAATAGCAGGGGCTTAATGGGCAATCAGCCCCAGCATTTT. Amino acid sequence: CASSLNSRGLMGNQPQHF.

The chain links TRBV4-3 to TRBJ2-3; a weak D match, TRBD2 (5 bases). Germline V lookup: CDR1 LGHNA, CDR2 YSLEER. Between the trimmed V and J ends, which lost 0 bases and 4 bases, there was a span of 11 bases. The CDR3 covers 15 residues. The CDR3 region is CASSQDGLAPDTQYF. The CDR3 DNA reads TGCGCCAGCAGCCAAGATGGGCTAGCCCCAGATACGCAGTATTTT.

J is TRBJ2-2 and V is TRBV7-7; TRBD2 might be the D (7 bases). CDR1 SSHAT and CDR2 FNYEAQ come from the germline V gene (reference sequence). CDR3 length: 17 amino acids. V lost 5 bases and J lost 6, with 22 bases in between. The CDR3 nucleotides read TGTGCCAGCAGCCCTCATTTCCCGGGGGGCAAGGCCGGGGAGCTGTTTTTT. This translates into CASSPHFPGGKAGELFF. Full variable domain (rest looked up from reference TRBV7-7 and TRBJ2-2): GAGVSQSPRYKVTKRGQDVTLRCDPISSHATLYWYQQALGQGPEFLTYFNYEAQPDKSGLPSDRFSAERPEGSISTLTIQRTEQRDSAMYRCASSPHFPGGKAGELFFGEGSRLTVL.

This clone has ten or more counts. The J gene is TRBJ2-2, the V gene TRBV7-8, with D possibly being TRBD1 (6 bases). Looked up from germline, CDR1 is SGHVS and CDR2 is FQNEAQ. The CDR3 sequence is 15 residues long. Trimming removed 4 bases at V and 4 bases at J, with 13 bases between. The CDR3 DNA reads TGTGCCAGCAGCTCCAGGGGACGGGGCACCGGGGAGCTGTTTTTT. Residues: CASSSRGRGTGELFF. Together with reference TRBV7-8 and TRBJ2-2, the CDR3 gives the full variable domain: GAGVSQSPRYKVAKRGQDVALRCDPISGHVSLFWYQQALGQGPEFLTYFQNEAQLDKSGLPSDRFFAERPEGSVSTLKIQRTQQEDSAVYLCASSSRGRGTGELFFGEGSRLTVL.

The rearrangement joins TRBV6-6 to TRBJ2-1; possibly TRBD1 for D (6 bases). Deletions cut 4 bases from V and 2 bases from J, with 15 bases between. Germline V lookup: CDR1 MNHNY, CDR2 SVGAGI (reference sequence). This CDR3 contains 16 residues. The CDR3 reads CASSFRYREPYNEQFF. The CDR3 DNA sequence: TGTGCCAGCAGTTTCAGATACAGGGAACCCTACAATGAGCAGTTCTTC.

The CDR3 is CASHTGGTGPGAFF. In DNA, the CDR3 is TGTGCCAGCCACACTGGGGGGACCGGTCCTGGAGCTTTCTTT. This chain links TRBV28 with TRBJ1-1; D may be TRBD1 (5 bases). The CDR3 covers 14 residues. Deletions cut 8 bases from V and 10 bases from J, with 23 bases between. CDR1 and CDR2 from the germline V gene are MDHEN and SYDVKM. Full variable domain (missing parts from reference TRBV28 and TRBJ1-1): DVKVTQSSRYLVKRTGEKVFLECVQDMDHENMFWYRQDPGLGLRLIYFSYDVKMKEKGDIPEGYSVSREKKERFSLILESASTNQTSMYLCASHTGGTGPGAFFGQGTRLTVV.

To note about this clone: The sample holds other DNA sequences that translate to the same CDR3. The J gene is TRBJ2-7, the V gene TRBV4-2, with a possible D match to TRBD1 (6 bases). The CDR3 totals 15 residues. V shed 0 bases and J shed 4 bases, with 13 bases lying between them. Germline-derived CDR1 and CDR2 are LGHNA and YNFKEQ. The CDR3 bases are TGTGCCAGCAGCCAAGAGGGCCAGGGGAAGTACGAGCAGTACTTC. The encoded protein is CASSQEGQGKYEQYF.

This CDR3 is CASSPGQPHQPQHF. As DNA, the CDR3 is TGTGCCAGCAGCCCGGGACAGCCACATCAGCCCCAGCATTTT. The chain couples TRBV5-5 to TRBJ1-5, with 7 bases lining up with TRBD1. Germline loops: CDR1 SGHKS, CDR2 YYEKEE (reference sequence). There are 14 residues in the CDR3. V was pared by 4 bases and J by 5 bases, with 6 bases of the junction left unmatched. Full variable domain (outside the CDR3, taken from reference TRBV5-5 and TRBJ1-5): DAGVTQSPTHLIKTRGQQVTLRCSPISGHKSVSWYQQVLGQGPQFIFQYYEKEERGRGNFPDRFSARQFPNYSSELNVNALLLGDSALYLCASSPGQPHQPQHFGDGTRLSIL.

The chain employs TRBV19 and TRBJ2-1, with 8 bases matching TRBD2. The trim removed 5 bases at V and 8 bases at J, leaving 11 bases unmatched. Germline-derived CDR1 and CDR2 are LNHDA and SQIVND (reference sequence). CDR3 length equals 15 residues. The CDR3 DNA follows: TGTGCCAGTAGTCCCCGGGGGGGGCCCTTCGATGAGCAGTTCTTC. As protein: CASSPRGGPFDEQFF. Full variable domain (missing parts from reference TRBV19 and TRBJ2-1): DGGITQSPKYLFRKEGQNVTLSCEQNLNHDAMYWYRQDPGQGLRLIYYSQIVNDFQKGDIAEGYSVSREKKESFPLTVTSAQKNPTAFYLCASSPRGGPFDEQFFGPGTRLTVL.

The CDR3 sequence: CASSIRQGYNSPLHF. The CDR3 coding sequence is TGTGCCAGCAGCATTCGACAGGGTTATAATTCACCCCTCCACTTT. This chain links TRBV7-8 with TRBJ1-6; TRBD1 matches 7 bases. The CDR3 runs to 15 residues. V was clipped by 5 bases and J by 4 bases; unmatched bases: 5. The germline CDR1 and CDR2 sequences are SGHVS and FQNEAQ.